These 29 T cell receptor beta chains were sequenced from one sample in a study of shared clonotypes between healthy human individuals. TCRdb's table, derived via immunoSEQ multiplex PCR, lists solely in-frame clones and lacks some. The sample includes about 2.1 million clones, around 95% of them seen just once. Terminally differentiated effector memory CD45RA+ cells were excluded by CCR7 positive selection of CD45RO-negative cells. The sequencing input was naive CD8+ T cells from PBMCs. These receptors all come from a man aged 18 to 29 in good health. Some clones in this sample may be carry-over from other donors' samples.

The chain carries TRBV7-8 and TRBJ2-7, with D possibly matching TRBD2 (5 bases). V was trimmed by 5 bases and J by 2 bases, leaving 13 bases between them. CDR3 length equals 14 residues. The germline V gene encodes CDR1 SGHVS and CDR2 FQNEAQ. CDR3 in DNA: TGTGCCAGCAGCACCCGGGGTGGTGCCTACGAGCAGTACTTC. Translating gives CASSTRGGAYEQYF.

Here the CDR3 DNA reads TGCAGTGCTTGGGGCGGCGAGCAGTACTTC. Its translation is CSAWGGEQYF. This chain connects TRBV20-1 to TRBJ2-7, with D perhaps matching TRBD1 (5 bases). CDR1 and CDR2 from the germline V gene are DFQATT and SNEGSKA (reference sequence). The CDR3 is 10 residues long. V dropped 5 bases and J dropped 6 bases, with 8 bases sitting between them.

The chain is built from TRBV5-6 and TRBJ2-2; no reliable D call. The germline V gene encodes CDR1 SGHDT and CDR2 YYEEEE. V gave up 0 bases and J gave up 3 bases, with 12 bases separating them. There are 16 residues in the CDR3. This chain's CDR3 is CASSLEAWTYTGELFF. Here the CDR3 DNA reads TGTGCCAGCAGCTTGGAGGCCTGGACCTACACCGGGGAGCTGTTTTTT.

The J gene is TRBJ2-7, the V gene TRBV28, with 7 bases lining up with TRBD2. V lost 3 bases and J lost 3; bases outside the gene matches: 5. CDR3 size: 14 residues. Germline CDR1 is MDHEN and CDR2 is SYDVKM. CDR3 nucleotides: TGTGCCAGCAGTTTTAAGCGGGACCACTACGAGCAGTACTTC. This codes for CASSFKRDHYEQYF.

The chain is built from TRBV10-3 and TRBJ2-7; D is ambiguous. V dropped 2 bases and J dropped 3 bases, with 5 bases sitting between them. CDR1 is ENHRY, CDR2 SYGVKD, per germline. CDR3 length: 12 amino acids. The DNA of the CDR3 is TGTGCCATCAGTGAGGCTCACTACGAGCAGTACTTC. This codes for CAISEAHYEQYF.

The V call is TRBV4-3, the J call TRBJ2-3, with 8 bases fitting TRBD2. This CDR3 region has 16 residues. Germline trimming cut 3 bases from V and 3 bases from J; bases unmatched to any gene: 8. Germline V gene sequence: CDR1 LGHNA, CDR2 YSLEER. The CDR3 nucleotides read TGCGCCAGCAGCCAGCTGGGACTAGAGTTTACAGATACGCAGTATTTT. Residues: CASSQLGLEFTDTQYF.

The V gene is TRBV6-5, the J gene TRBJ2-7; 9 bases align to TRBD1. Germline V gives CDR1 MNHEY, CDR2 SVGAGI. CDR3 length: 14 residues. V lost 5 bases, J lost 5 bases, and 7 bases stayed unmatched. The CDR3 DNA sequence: TGTGCCAGCAGTCACCGGGACAGGGTAGACGAGCAGTACTTC. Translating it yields CASSHRDRVDEQYF.

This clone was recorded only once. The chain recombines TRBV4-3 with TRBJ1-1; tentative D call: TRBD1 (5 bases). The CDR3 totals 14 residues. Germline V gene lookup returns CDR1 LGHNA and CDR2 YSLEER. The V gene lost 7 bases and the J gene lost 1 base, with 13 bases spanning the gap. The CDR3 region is CASTQGGENTEAFF. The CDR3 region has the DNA TGCGCCAGCACCCAGGGTGGGGAGAACACTGAAGCTTTCTTT.

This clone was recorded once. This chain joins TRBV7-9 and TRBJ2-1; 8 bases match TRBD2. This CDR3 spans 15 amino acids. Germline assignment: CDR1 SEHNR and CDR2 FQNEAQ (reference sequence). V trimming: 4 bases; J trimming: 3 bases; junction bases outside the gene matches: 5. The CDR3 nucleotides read TGTGCCAGCAGCTCGTATAGCGGGATCTACAATGAGCAGTTCTTC. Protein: CASSSYSGIYNEQFF.

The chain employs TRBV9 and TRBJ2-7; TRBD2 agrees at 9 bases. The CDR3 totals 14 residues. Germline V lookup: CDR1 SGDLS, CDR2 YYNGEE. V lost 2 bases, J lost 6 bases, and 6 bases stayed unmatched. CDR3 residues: CASSVGSGRGEQYF. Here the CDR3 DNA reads TGTGCCAGCAGCGTGGGTAGCGGGAGAGGCGAGCAGTACTTC.

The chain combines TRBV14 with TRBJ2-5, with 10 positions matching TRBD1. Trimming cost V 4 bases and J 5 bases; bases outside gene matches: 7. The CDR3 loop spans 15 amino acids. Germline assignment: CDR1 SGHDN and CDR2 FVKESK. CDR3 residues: CASSRRDRGMETQYF. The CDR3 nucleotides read TGTGCCAGCAGCCGCCGGGACAGGGGAATGGAGACCCAGTACTTC.

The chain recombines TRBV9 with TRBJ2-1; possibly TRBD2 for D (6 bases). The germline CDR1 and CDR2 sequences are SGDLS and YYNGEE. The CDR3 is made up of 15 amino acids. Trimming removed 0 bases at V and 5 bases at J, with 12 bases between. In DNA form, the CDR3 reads TGTGCCAGCAGCGTAGCGGGGAGGTTCAACAATGAGCAGTTCTTC. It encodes CASSVAGRFNNEQFF.

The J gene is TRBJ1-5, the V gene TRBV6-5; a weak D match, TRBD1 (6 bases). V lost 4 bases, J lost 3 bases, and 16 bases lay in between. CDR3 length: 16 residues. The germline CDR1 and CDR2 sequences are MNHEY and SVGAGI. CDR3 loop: CASSFLRGGVNQPQHF. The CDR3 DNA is TGTGCCAGCAGTTTCCTCAGGGGAGGTGTCAATCAGCCCCAGCATTTT.

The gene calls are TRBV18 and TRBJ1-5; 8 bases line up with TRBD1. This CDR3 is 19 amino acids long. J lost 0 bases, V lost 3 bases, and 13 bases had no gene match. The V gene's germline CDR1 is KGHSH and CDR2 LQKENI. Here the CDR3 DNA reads TGTGCCAGCTCACCCTCACCGGGACAGGTGGGGTATAGCAATCAGCCCCAGCATTTT. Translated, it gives CASSPSPGQVGYSNQPQHF.

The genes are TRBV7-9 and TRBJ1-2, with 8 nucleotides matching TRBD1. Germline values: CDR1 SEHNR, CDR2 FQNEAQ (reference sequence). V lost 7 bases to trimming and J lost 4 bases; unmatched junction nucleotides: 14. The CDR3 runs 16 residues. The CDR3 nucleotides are TGTGCCAGCATTGGGCCCTTCGCGCAGGGGGCCTATGGCTACACCTTC. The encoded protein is CASIGPFAQGAYGYTF. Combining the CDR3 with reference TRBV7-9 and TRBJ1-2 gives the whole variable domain DTGVSQNPRHKITKRGQNVTFRCDPISEHNRLYWYRQTLGQGPEFLTYFQNEAQLEKSRLLSDRFSAERPKGSFSTLEIQRTEQGDSAMYLCASIGPFAQGAYGYTFGSGTRLTVV.

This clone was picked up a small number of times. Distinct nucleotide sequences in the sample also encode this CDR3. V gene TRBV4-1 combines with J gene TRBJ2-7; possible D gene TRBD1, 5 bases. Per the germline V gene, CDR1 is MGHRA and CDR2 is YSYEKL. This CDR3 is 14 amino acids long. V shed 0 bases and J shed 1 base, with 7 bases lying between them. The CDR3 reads CASSQDDSSYEQYF. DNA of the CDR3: TGCGCCAGCAGCCAAGATGACAGTTCCTACGAGCAGTACTTC.

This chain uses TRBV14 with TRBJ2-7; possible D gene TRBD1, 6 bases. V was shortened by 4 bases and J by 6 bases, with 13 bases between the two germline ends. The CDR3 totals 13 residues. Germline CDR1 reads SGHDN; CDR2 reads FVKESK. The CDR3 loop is CASSPRQGPEQYF. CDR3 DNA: TGTGCCAGCAGCCCCCGCCAGGGGCCCGAGCAGTACTTC.

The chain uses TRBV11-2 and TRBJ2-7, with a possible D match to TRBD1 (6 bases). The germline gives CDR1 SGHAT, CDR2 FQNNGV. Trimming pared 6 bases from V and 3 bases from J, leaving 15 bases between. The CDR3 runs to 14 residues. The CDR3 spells CASSIYGTYYEQYF. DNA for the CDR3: TGTGCCAGCAGTATATATGGGACATACTACGAGCAGTACTTC.

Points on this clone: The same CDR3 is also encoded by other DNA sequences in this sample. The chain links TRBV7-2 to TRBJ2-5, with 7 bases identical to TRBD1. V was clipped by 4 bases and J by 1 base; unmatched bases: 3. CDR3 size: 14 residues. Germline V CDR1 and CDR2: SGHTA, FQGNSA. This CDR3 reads CASSSRTGQETQYF. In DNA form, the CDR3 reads TGTGCCAGCAGCTCCCGGACAGGCCAAGAGACCCAGTACTTC. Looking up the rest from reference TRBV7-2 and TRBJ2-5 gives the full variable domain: GAGVSQSPSNKVTEKGKDVELRCDPISGHTALYWYRQSLGQGLEFLIYFQGNSAPDKSGLPSDRFSAERTGGSVSTLTIQRTQQEDSAVYLCASSSRTGQETQYFGPGTRLLVL.

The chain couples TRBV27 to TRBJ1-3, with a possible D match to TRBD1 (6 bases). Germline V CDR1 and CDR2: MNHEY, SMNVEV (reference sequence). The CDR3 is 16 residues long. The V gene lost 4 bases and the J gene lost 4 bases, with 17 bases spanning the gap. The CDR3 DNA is TGTGCCAGCAGTTCCCCCCGGGGGGCCAAAGGAAACACCATATATTTT. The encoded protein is CASSSPRGAKGNTIYF.

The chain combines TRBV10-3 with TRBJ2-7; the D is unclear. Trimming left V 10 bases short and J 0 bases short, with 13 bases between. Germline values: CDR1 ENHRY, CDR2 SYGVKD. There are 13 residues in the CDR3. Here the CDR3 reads CATTKGSSYEQYF. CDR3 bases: TGTGCCACCACGAAGGGTAGCTCCTACGAGCAGTACTTC.

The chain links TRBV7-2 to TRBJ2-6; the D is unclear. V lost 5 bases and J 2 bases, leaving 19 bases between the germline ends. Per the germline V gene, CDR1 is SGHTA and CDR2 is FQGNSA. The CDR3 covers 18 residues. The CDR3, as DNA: TGTGCCAGCAGCCCACGCGGCAGTTTAATAACTGGGGCCAACGTCCTGACTTTC. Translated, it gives CASSPRGSLITGANVLTF.

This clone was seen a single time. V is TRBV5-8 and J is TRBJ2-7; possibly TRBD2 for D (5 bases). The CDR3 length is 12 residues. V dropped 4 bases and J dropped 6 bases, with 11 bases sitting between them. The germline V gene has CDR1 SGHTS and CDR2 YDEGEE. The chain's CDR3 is CASSMLGSEQYF. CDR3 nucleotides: TGTGCCAGCAGCATGCTAGGGAGCGAGCAGTACTTC.

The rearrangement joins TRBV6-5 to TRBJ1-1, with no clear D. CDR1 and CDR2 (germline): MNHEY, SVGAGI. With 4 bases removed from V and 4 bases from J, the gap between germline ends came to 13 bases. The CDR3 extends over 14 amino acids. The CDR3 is CASSLFEGSTEAFF. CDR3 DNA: TGTGCCAGCAGTTTATTTGAAGGGAGCACTGAAGCTTTCTTT.

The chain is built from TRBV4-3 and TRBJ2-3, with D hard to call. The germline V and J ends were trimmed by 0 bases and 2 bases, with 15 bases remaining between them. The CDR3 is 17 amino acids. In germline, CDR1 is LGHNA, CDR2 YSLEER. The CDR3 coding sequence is TGCGCCAGCAGCCAAGATCTGCCAAGGCGTTCCACAGATACGCAGTATTTT. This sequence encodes CASSQDLPRRSTDTQYF.

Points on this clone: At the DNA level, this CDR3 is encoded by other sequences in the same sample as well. CDR3 in DNA: TGTGCCAGCAGCGTGTCGTCTAACTATGGCTACACCTTC. This encodes CASSVSSNYGYTF. This chain uses TRBV9 with TRBJ1-2; D not resolved. The V end was cut by 2 bases, the J end by 0 bases, with 5 bases between. The germline V gene has CDR1 SGDLS and CDR2 YYNGEE. This CDR3 contains 13 residues. Drawing the rest from reference TRBV9 and TRBJ1-2, the complete variable domain is DSGVTQTPKHLITATGQRVTLRCSPRSGDLSVYWYQQSLDQGLQFLIQYYNGEERAKGNILERFSAQQFPDLHSELNLSSLELGDSALYFCASSVSSNYGYTFGSGTRLTVV.

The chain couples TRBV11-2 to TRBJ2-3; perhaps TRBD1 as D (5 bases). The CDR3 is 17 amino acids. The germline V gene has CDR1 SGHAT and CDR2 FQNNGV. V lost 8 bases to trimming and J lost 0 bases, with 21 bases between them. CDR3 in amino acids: CASVPFKGRSSTDTQYF. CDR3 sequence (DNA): TGTGCCAGCGTCCCGTTCAAGGGGCGGAGTAGCACAGATACGCAGTATTTT.

CDR3 sequence: CATSRPDDGPNTEAFF. The CDR3 DNA reads TGTGCCACCAGCAGGCCCGACGACGGGCCGAACACTGAAGCTTTCTTT. The chain uses TRBV15 and TRBJ1-1; D is undetermined. CDR3 length: 16 amino acids. V was cut by 3 bases and J by 1 base, with 15 bases left in between. Per germline, CDR1 LNHNV and CDR2 YYDKDF (reference sequence).

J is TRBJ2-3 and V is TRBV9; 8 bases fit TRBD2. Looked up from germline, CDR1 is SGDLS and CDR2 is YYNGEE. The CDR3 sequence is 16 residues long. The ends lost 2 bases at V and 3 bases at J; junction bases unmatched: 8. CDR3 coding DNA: TGTGCCAGCAGCGTCTACGGCACGGGGGGGACAGATACGCAGTATTTT. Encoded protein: CASSVYGTGGTDTQYF.